Below are 20 T cell receptor beta chains sequenced from a single sample in a study of T cells of healthy individuals. TCRdb fed the 5' RACE reads into MiXCR, producing one record per CDR3 protein. The sample holds tens of thousands of distinct CDR3 sequences, about 14% seen once. The origin of the receptors is a human donor in good health.

This clonotype was seen at least ten times. J is TRBJ2-2 and V is TRBV7-9; D remains unclear. V lost 2 bases to trimming and J lost 8 bases, with 9 bases between them. This CDR3 has 13 residues. Germline CDR1 and CDR2: SEHNR and FQNEAQ (reference sequence). The CDR3: CASSLIEVGELFF. As DNA, the CDR3 is TGTGCCAGCAGCTTAATCGAGGTTGGGGAGCTGTTTTTT.

This clonotype was seen ten or more times. This CDR3 is CASSYGAGGLTGELFF. CDR3 DNA sequence: TGTGCCAGCAGTTACGGAGCGGGGGGCCTGACCGGGGAGCTGTTTTTT. The V gene is TRBV6-5, the J gene TRBJ2-2; 9 bases are a match to TRBD2. Germline CDR1 is MNHEY and CDR2 is SVGAGI. CDR3 length: 16 residues. J was trimmed by 5 bases and V by 2 bases; bases with no gene match: 6.

This clonotype was counted only a few times. V and J are TRBV4-3 and TRBJ2-1, with D possibly called TRBD1 or TRBD2 (6 bases each). V lost 0 bases and J lost 3, with 12 bases in between. There are 16 residues in the CDR3. Germline lookup yields CDR1 LGHNA and CDR2 YSLEER. Here the CDR3 DNA reads TGCGCCAGCAGCCAAGATTACGGGGGCCACTACAATGAGCAGTTCTTC. Translation: CASSQDYGGHYNEQFF.

CDR3 sequence (DNA): TGCGCCAGCATGGAGGGGGATCGAGAAAAACTGTTTTTT. It specifies CASMEGDREKLFF. The chain couples TRBV23-1 to TRBJ1-4; possibly TRBD1 for D (6 bases). TRBV23-1 is flagged as an ORF with uncertain function. Trimming removed 7 bases from V and 8 bases from J, with 14 bases in between. This CDR3 is 13 amino acids long.

This clonotype showed up many times. V usage is TRBV6-2 or TRBV6-3 and J usage is TRBJ2-5, with 10 bases identical to TRBD2. V shed 4 bases, J shed 6 bases, and the junction held 5 bases outside the gene matches. CDR3 length: 14 residues. From germline, CDR1 is MNHEY and CDR2 SVGEGT. The CDR3 loop reads CASSLAGGIKTQYF. The DNA of the CDR3 is TGTGCCAGCAGTTTAGCGGGAGGTATCAAGACCCAGTACTTC.

The count of this clonotype is one. The CDR3 DNA reads TGTGCCAGCAGTTTCCCCTCGACTAGCGGGAGGACAGATACGCAGTATTTT. Protein sequence: CASSFPSTSGRTDTQYF. The chain is built from TRBV12-3 or TRBV12-4 and TRBJ2-3; TRBD2 aligns across 13 bases. V dropped 3 bases and J dropped 3; count of bases not matched to a gene: 6. This CDR3 has 17 amino acids.

This clonotype was seen only a few times. V gene TRBV7-2 combines with J gene TRBJ1-5, with D maybe TRBD1 (5 bases). The length of the CDR3 is 13 residues. Germline V gene data show CDR1 as SGHTA and CDR2 as FQGNSA. The ends were cut back, 5 bases at V and 5 bases at J, with 10 bases in the middle. The chain's CDR3 is CASSERGDQPQHF. As DNA, the CDR3 is TGTGCCAGCAGCGAAAGGGGCGATCAGCCCCAGCATTTT.

The rearrangement joins TRBV24-1 to TRBJ1-1; unclear D gene. This CDR3 comprises 13 residues. The V and J ends lost 7 bases and 5 bases respectively, with 13 bases between them. Germline CDR1 reads KGHDR; CDR2 reads SFDVKD. The CDR3 coding sequence is TGTGCCACCAGAAGCGGGCTGGCGACTGAAGCTTTCTTT. Protein sequence: CATRSGLATEAFF.

The chain is built from TRBV24-1 and TRBJ2-3, with a possible D match to TRBD2 (6 bases). From germline, CDR1 is KGHDR and CDR2 SFDVKD. This CDR3 spans 16 amino acids. Between the trimmed V and J ends, which lost 4 bases and 2 bases, there was a span of 15 bases. The CDR3 loop is CATSDRLGPSTDTQYF. The DNA of the CDR3 is TGTGCCACCAGTGACCGACTAGGCCCTTCCACAGATACGCAGTATTTT.

This clonotype has a handful of counts. The chain combines TRBV4-3 with TRBJ2-7, with D hard to call. The CDR3 length is 14 residues. The germline CDR1 and CDR2 sequences are LGHNA and YSLEER. V lost 0 bases and J lost 2, with 8 bases in between. The CDR3 protein is CASSQEVHTYEQYF. CDR3 in DNA: TGCGCCAGCAGCCAAGAGGTCCATACCTACGAGCAGTACTTC.

This clonotype appeared many times. This chain connects TRBV29-1 to TRBJ2-1; D is possibly TRBD1 (6 bases). CDR3 length: 15 amino acids. The germline V gene encodes CDR1 SQVTM and CDR2 ANQGSEA. V lost 6 bases to trimming and J lost 0 bases, with 15 bases between them. In nucleotides, the CDR3 is TGCAGCGTGGGCTCGACAGGCCCCTCCTACAATGAGCAGTTCTTC. Amino acid sequence: CSVGSTGPSYNEQFF.

This clonotype was observed at least ten times. The chain has TRBV12-3 or TRBV12-4 and TRBJ2-3, with no clear D. This CDR3 is built from 12 residues. V was pared by 6 bases and J by 5 bases, with 9 bases between. CDR3 nucleotides: TGTGCCAGCAGCCAATCCGGAGATACGCAGTATTTT. Its protein product is CASSQSGDTQYF.

The genes are TRBV12-3 or TRBV12-4 and TRBJ1-2; D is undetermined. The ends were cut back, 8 bases at V and 2 bases at J, with 12 bases in the middle. CDR3 length: 13 residues. The CDR3 is CASSEDQNYGYTF. DNA of the CDR3: TGTGCCAGCTCGGAGGATCAAAACTATGGCTACACCTTC.

This clonotype was recorded at least ten times. The J gene is TRBJ2-3, the V gene TRBV7-8, with 8 bases aligning to TRBD2. The ends lost 5 bases at V and 6 bases at J; junction bases unmatched: 19. Germline V lookup: CDR1 SGHVS, CDR2 FQNEAQ. CDR3 length equals 18 residues. CDR3 bases: TGTGCCAGCAGCCCCCTAACACAACCAGCGGGGGCTTCCGATACGCAGTATTTT. This encodes CASSPLTQPAGASDTQYF.

This rearrangement joins TRBV2 to TRBJ2-1; D remains unclear. This CDR3 contains 14 residues. The germline V and J ends were trimmed by 7 bases and 4 bases, with 14 bases remaining between them. Looked up from germline, CDR1 is SNHLY and CDR2 is FYNNEI. CDR3 amino acids: CASIIGRSYNEQFF. CDR3 nucleotides: TGTGCCAGCATTATCGGCCGAAGTTACAATGAGCAGTTCTTC.

The chain recombines TRBV11-2 with TRBJ2-1; 7 nucleotides line up with TRBD2. Losses at the gene ends were 6 bases for V and 8 bases for J; bases not matched to a gene: 10. CDR1 SGHAT and CDR2 FQNNGV come from the germline V gene. This CDR3 comprises 14 residues. CDR3 loop: CASRPAGTRDEQFF. DNA of the CDR3: TGTGCCAGCAGGCCAGCGGGGACCCGGGATGAGCAGTTCTTC. Drawing the rest from reference TRBV11-2 and TRBJ2-1, the complete variable domain is EAGVAQSPRYKIIEKRQSVAFWCNPISGHATLYWYQQILGQGPKLLIQFQNNGVVDDSQLPKDRFSAERLKGVDSTLKIQPAKLEDSAVYLCASRPAGTRDEQFFGPGTRLTVL.

This clonotype was counted ten times or more. V and J are TRBV7-9 and TRBJ2-3; D ambiguous. Per germline, CDR1 SEHNR and CDR2 FQNEAQ (reference sequence). Trimming took 1 base from V and 2 from J, leaving 13 bases between them. The CDR3 consists of 16 residues. The CDR3 DNA reads TGTGCCAGCAGCTTAGGGCAGCAGACCTTCACAGATACGCAGTATTTT. It yields the protein CASSLGQQTFTDTQYF. The whole variable domain, filled in from reference TRBV7-9 and TRBJ2-3, reads DTGVSQNPRHKITKRGQNVTFRCDPISEHNRLYWYRQTLGQGPEFLTYFQNEAQLEKSRLLSDRFSAERPKGSFSTLEIQRTEQGDSAMYLCASSLGQQTFTDTQYFGPGTRLTVL.

The V gene is TRBV11-3, the J gene TRBJ2-3; 9 bases agree with TRBD2. V lost 2 bases and J lost 4; bases outside the gene matches: 7. CDR1 and CDR2 (germline): SGHNT, YENEEA. The CDR3 is 16 residues long. CDR3 loop: CASSLSGGGAPDTQYF. The CDR3, as DNA: TGTGCCAGCAGCTTATCTGGCGGGGGGGCCCCAGATACGCAGTATTTT.

V and J are TRBV10-3 and TRBJ2-5; no firm D call. The germline gives CDR1 ENHRY, CDR2 SYGVKD. This CDR3 has 11 residues. The V end lost 3 bases, the J end lost 5 bases, and 4 bases lay between the germline ends. CDR3 in amino acids: CAISDLETQYF. The DNA of the CDR3 is TGTGCCATCAGTGATCTGGAGACCCAGTACTTC.

This clonotype was found many times. The V gene is TRBV27, the J gene TRBJ2-7, with D tentatively TRBD1 or TRBD2 (5 bases each). The CDR3 is 13 residues long. Germline V lookup: CDR1 MNHEY, CDR2 SMNVEV (reference sequence). V shed 8 bases and J shed 4 bases, with 15 bases lying between them. CDR3 sequence: CASRRDVGYEQYF. CDR3 DNA sequence: TGTGCCAGCCGCCGGGACGTTGGTTACGAGCAGTACTTC.